The present T cell receptor beta chain was sequenced within a study of T cell responses to AZD1222 COVID-19 vaccine. TCRdb keeps only in-frame clones here, not all; method: immunoSEQ multiplex PCR. Of some 110,000 clones listed, roughly 92% were seen once; the top ten hold 1.6%. The V segment lost 5 bases and the J segment 4 bases; nucleotides outside the gene matches: 2. Germline V gene lookup returns CDR1 LNHDA and CDR2 SQIVND (reference sequence). The CDR3 runs 14 residues. Overall study findings and caveats: The peak T cell response came first, and repertoires were sampled only after it. Baseline serology detected seropositivity in only a handful of AZD1222 recipients. Across spike, vaccine-associated CD4 TCRs were found, dominant at 160-218 and 743-854.

A remark on this clone: Its antigen remains unknown.

The chain recombines TRBV19 with TRBJ2-3, with TRBD1 identical over 11 bases. Sequenced material: peripheral blood, taken 28 days after the second AZD1222 dose. The TCR was taken from an adult who received the AZD1222 COVID-19 vaccine. CDR3 sequence reads: CASSGQGASDTQYF. Written as DNA, the CDR3 is TGTGCCAGTAGTGGACAGGGGGCATCAGATACGCAGTATTTT.